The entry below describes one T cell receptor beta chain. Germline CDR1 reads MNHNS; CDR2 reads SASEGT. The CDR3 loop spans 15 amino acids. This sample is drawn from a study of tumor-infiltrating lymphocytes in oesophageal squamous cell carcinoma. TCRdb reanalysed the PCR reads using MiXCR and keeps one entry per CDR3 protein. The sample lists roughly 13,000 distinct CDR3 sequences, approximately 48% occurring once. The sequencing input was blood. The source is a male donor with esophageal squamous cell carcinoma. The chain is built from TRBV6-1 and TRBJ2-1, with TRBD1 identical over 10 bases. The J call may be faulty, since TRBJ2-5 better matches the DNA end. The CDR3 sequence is CASSYRTGGGETQYF. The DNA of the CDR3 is TGTGCCAGCAGTTACCGGACAGGGGGTGGGGAGACCCAGTACTTC.